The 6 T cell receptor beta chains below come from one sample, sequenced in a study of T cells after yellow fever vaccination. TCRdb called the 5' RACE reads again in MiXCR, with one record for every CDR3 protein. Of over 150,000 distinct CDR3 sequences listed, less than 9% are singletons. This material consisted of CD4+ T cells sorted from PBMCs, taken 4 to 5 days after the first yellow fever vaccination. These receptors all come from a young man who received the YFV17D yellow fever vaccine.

CDR3 bases: TGTGCCAGCAGCTTCGGGGACCGTGGGGATGGTACGCAGTATTTT. Amino acids: CASSFGDRGDGTQYF. The V gene is TRBV5-6, the J gene TRBJ2-3; tentatively, D is TRBD1 or TRBD2 (5 bases each). This CDR3 has 15 residues. Germline V gene lookup returns CDR1 SGHDT and CDR2 YYEEEE. Trimming shortened V by 2 bases and J by 8 bases, and 18 bases separated the two germline ends.

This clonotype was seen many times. CDR3 DNA: TGCAGTGCCCCGGTCCCGGGCCTAACGAACTATGGCTACACCTTC. This codes for CSAPVPGLTNYGYTF. The V and J genes are TRBV20-1 and TRBJ1-2; unclear D gene. The CDR3 has 15 residues. CDR1 is DFQATT, CDR2 SNEGSKA, per germline (reference sequence). Trimming removed 6 bases at V and 2 bases at J, with 19 bases between.

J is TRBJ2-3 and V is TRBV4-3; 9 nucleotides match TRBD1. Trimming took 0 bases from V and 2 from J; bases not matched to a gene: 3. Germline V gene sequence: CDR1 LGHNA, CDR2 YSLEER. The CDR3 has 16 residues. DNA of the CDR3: TGCGCCAGCAGCCAAGAAGGGACAGGGATCACAGATACGCAGTATTTT. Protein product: CASSQEGTGITDTQYF.

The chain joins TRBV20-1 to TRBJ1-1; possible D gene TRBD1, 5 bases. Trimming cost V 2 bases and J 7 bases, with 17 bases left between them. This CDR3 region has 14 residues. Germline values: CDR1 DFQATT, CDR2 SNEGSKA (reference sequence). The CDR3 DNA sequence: TGCAGTGCTAGAATGAGCCTAGGGAGGGGTGAAGCTTTCTTT. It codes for CSARMSLGRGEAFF.

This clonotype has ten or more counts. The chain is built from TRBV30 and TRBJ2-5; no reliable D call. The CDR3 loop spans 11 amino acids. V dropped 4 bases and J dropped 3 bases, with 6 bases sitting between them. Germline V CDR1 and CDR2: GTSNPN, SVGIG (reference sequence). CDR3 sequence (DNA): TGTGCCTGGAATCAGGAAGAGACCCAGTACTTC. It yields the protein CAWNQEETQYF. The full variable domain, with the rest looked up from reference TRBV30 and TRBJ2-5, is SQTIHQWPATLVQPVGSPLSLECTVEGTSNPNLYWYRQAAGRGLQLLFYSVGIGQISSEVPQNLSASRPQDRQFILSSKKLLLSDSGFYLCAWNQEETQYFGPGTRLLVL.

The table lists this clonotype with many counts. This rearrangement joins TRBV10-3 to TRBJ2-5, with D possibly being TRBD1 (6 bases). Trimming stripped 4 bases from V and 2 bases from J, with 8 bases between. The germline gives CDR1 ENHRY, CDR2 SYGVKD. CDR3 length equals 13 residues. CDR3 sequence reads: CAISGQEQETQYF. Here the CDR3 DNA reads TGTGCCATCAGTGGACAGGAGCAAGAGACCCAGTACTTC.